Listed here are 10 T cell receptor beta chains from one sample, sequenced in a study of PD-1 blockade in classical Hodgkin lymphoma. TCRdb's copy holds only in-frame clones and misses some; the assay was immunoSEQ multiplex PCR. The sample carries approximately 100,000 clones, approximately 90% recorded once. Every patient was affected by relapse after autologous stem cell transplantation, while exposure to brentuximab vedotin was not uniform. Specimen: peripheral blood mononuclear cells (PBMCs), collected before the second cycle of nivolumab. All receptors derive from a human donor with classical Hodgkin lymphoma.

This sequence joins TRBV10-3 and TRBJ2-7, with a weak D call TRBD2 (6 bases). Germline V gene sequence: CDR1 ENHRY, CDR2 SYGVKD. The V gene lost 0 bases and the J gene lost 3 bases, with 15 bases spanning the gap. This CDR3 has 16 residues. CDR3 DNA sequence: TGTGCCATCAGTGAGTCCGGGGGTCCCCTATACTACGAGCAGTACTTC. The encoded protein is CAISESGGPLYYEQYF.

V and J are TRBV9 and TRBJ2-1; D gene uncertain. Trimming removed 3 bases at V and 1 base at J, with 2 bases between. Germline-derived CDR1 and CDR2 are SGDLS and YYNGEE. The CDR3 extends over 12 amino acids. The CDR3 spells CASSDSYNEQFF. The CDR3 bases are TGTGCCAGCAGCGATTCCTACAATGAGCAGTTCTTC.

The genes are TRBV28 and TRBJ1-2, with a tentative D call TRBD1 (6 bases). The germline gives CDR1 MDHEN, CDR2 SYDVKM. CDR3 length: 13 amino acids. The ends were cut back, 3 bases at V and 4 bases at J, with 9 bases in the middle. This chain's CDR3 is CASSFGTIYGYTF. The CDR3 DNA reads TGTGCCAGCAGTTTTGGGACAATCTATGGCTACACCTTC.

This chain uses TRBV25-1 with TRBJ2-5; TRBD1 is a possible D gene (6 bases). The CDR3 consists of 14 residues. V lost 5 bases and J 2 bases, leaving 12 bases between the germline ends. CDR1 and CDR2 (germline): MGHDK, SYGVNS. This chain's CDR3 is CASSTTGYQETQYF. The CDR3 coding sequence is TGTGCCAGCAGTACAACAGGGTATCAAGAGACCCAGTACTTC.

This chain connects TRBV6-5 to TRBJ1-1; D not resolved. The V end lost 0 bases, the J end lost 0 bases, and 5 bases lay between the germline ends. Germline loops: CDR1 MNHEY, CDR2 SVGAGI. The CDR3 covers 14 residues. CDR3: CASSYSELNTEAFF. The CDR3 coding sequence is TGTGCCAGCAGTTACTCAGAACTGAACACTGAAGCTTTCTTT.

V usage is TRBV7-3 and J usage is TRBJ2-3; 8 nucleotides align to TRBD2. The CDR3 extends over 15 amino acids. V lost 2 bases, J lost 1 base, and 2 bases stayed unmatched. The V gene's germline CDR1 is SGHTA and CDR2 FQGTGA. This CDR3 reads CASSLGGGRTDTQYF. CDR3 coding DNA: TGTGCCAGCAGCTTAGGCGGGGGGCGCACAGATACGCAGTATTTT.

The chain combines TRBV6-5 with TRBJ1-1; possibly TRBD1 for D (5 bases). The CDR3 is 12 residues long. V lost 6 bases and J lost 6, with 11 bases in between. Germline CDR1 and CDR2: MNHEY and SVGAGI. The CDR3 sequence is CASSRPGAEAFF. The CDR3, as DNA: TGTGCCAGCAGCCGACCGGGGGCTGAAGCTTTCTTT.

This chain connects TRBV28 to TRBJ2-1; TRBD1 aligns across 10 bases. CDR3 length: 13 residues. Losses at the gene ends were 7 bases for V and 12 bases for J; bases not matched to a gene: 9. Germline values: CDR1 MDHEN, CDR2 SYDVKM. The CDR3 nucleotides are TGTGCCAGCACCCCCCGTCGGGACAGGGGGCAGTTCTTC. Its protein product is CASTPRRDRGQFF.

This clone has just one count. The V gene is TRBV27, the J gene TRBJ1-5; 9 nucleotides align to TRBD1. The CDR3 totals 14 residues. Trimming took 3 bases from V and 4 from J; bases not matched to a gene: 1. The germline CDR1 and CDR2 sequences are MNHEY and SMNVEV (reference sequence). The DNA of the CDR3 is TGTGCCAGCAGTTTTGGGACAGGGAATCAGCCCCAGCATTTT. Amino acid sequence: CASSFGTGNQPQHF.

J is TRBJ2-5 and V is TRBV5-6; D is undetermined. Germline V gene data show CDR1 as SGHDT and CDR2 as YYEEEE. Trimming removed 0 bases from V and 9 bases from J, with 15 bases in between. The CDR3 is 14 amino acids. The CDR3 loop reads CASSLAPRINAQYF. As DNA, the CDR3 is TGTGCCAGCAGCTTGGCGCCCCGAATTAACGCCCAGTACTTC. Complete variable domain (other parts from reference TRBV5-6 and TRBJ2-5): DAGVTQSPTHLIKTRGQQVTLRCSPKSGHDTVSWYQQALGQGPQFIFQYYEEEERQRGNFPDRFSGHQFPNYSSELNVNALLLGDSALYLCASSLAPRINAQYFGPGTRLLVL.